Below, one TCR beta chain is given with its context. This clonotype was observed once. Its antigen target is currently unknown. No per-base quality is available; no much larger clone lies one base away. One read alone is a weak basis. This record belongs to a study of CD8+CD57+ T cells in acquired aplastic anemia (dated by TCRdb to 2016 to 2019). Study-level background: On average, sorted CD4+ and CD8+ cells yielded 2.5 to 3.5 ug of extracted DNA, with a range of about 0.19 to 30 ug. CD8+CD57+ expansion was defined as a frequency above the mean frequency observed in healthy subjects.

Genomic DNA served as template for TCR beta VDJ combination and CDR3 sequence profiling. TCR repertoire sequencing was run on an Illumina HiSeq 2000. The source study handled its data this way. TRBV/TRBJ rearrangement plots, CDR3 size and DJ length profiles, and Simpson's diversity index were used to assess repertoires. The most abundant DNA sequence in the deep sequencing data was taken as the immunodominant clone. CDR3 amino acid sequences were checked for sharing across subjects and were also compared against the VDJdb database and published repertoires. In-frame beta chains were kept once TCRdb had trimmed the public reads at Q25 with fastp and called clones with MiXCR. Merged by CDR3 protein, the rows form single entries marked with the most common genes and DNA. The V and J calls come from TCRdb's annotation, not from the publication. For this sample there are roughly 200,000 distinct CDR3 sequences; 65% appear just once. The top ten hold roughly 62% of the sample.

V is cut by 4 bases and J by 7 bases, and the space between the germline ends is 11 bases. CDR1 and CDR2 are drawn from the germline V gene: SGDLS, YYNGEE. There are 12 amino acids in the CDR3, from cysteine to phenylalanine inclusive. CDR3 DNA is the only sequence kept; it has 36 bases, read in frame from the first base. Patients chosen for sequencing had shown expansion of CD8+CD57+ cells by flow cytometry. Severe acquired aplastic anemia was diagnosed in all patients according to International Study of Aplastic Anemia and Agranulocytosis and Camitta criteria. No patient had received any therapy when blood was sampled. In this study, sorted CD4+ and CD8+ T cells from the blood of healthy subjects and of severe aplastic anemia patients had their TCR repertoires deep-sequenced. Patients were enrolled in the USA under clinicaltrials.gov protocols 00001620, 01623167, 00001397, 00071045, 00081523 and 00961064. Ficoll-Paque density gradient centrifugation was used to isolate peripheral blood mononuclear cells. Before DNA extraction, CD4+ and CD8+ T cells were sorted by FACS or by magnetic beads.

The full study reports these points: Around 31 CD8+ CDR3 sequences were shared between patients and controls but appeared highly expressed in patients and within their immunodominant clones. Patients and healthy controls showed no significant difference in CD8+ Simpson's diversity (P=0.060).

This TCR derives from a human donor with aplastic anemia. Specimen: sorted CD4+, CD8+, or CD8+CD57+ T cells (not recorded which) from PBMCs. The V and J genes are TRBV9 and TRBJ1-1; TRBD1 is a possible D gene, resting on 5 matching bases. At the DNA level, the sequence is TGTGCCAGCAGCCCCCGGGACGGTGAAGCTTTCTTT. The resulting protein is CASSPRDGEAFF.